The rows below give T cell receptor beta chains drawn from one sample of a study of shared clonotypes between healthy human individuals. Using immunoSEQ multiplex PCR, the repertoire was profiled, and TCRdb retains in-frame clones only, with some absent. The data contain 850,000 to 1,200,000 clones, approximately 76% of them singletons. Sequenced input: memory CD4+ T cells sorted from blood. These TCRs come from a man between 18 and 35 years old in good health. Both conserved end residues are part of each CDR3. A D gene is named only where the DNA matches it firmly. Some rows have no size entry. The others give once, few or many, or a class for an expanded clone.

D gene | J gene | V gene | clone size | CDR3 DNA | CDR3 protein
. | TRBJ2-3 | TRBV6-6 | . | TGTGCCAGCACTGCGAGCGCAGATACGCAGTATTTT | CASTASADTQYF
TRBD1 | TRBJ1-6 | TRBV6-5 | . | TGTGCCAGCAGAGATGGACAGGGAGATAGTTCACCCCTCCACTTT | CASRDGQGDSSPLHF
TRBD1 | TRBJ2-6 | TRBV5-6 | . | TGTGCCAGCAGTTGGGACAGGGGGCGAACTGGGGCCAACGTCCTGACTTTC | CASSWDRGRTGANVLTF
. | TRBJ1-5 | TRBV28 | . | TGTGCCAGCAGTTTACCGAGACGGAGCAATCAGCCCCAGCATTTT | CASSLPRRSNQPQHF
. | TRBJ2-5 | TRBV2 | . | TGTGCCAGCAAGAACAGGGCCCAAGAGACCCAGTACTTC | CASKNRAQETQYF
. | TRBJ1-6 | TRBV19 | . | TGTGCCAGTAGTCCGGGGACACCTAATTCACCCCTCCACTTT | CASSPGTPNSPLHF
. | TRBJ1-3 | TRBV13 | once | TGTGCCAGCACCCGACAGGTTTCTGGAAACACCATATATTTT | CASTRQVSGNTIYF
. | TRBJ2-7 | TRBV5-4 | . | TGTGCCAGCAGCTTGGGGGGTTCCCCAAACCTCCTCTCCTACGAGCAGTACTTC | CASSLGGSPNLLSYEQYF
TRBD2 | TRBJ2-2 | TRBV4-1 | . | TGCGCCAGCAGCCGAACTAGCGGGAGGGCCGGGGAGCTGTTTTTT | CASSRTSGRAGELFF
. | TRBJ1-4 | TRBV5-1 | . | TGCGCCAGCAGCTTGACAGTAGGTAATGAAAAACTGTTTTTT | CASSLTVGNEKLFF
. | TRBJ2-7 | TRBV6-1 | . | TGTGCCAGCGGGAGCGGACAGATCCCCTTCGAGCAGTACTTC | CASGSGQIPFEQYF
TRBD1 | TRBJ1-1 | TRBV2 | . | TGTGCCAGCATTGGGACAGGGGGCACTGAAGCTTTCTTT | CASIGTGGTEAFF